The 22 T cell receptor beta chains below come from one sample, sequenced in a study of blood T cells in healthy people across ages. Next came a second PCR, run for about 7 to 11 cycles, which used a sample-barcoded 5' primer along with a J-beta primer mix. TCRdb redid the calling of the 5' RACE reads with MiXCR, one entry per CDR3 protein. The data show 1,500,000 or so distinct CDR3 sequences, around 55% seen once. Sequenced: blood. These receptors were taken from a man between 18 and 29 years old in good health.

This clonotype was seen only a few times. The chain links TRBV7-8 to TRBJ2-3; 8 nucleotides match TRBD2. The CDR3 totals 13 residues. J was trimmed by 4 bases and V by 6 bases; bases with no gene match: 3. Germline V gives CDR1 SGHVS, CDR2 FQNEAQ. The CDR3 here is CASSRTSSDTQYF. The CDR3 DNA sequence: TGTGCCAGCAGTAGGACTAGCTCAGATACGCAGTATTTT.

V usage is TRBV28 and J usage is TRBJ2-7; D perhaps matches TRBD2 (5 bases). This CDR3 is 14 amino acids long. The germline gives CDR1 MDHEN, CDR2 SYDVKM. Deletions cut 10 bases from V and 4 bases from J, with 20 bases between. The CDR3 sequence is CATFAGLLIYEQYF. In nucleotides, the CDR3 is TGTGCCACCTTTGCGGGTCTTCTCATTTACGAGCAGTACTTC.

This clonotype occurred a few times. The chain links TRBV28 to TRBJ2-1; 7 bases agree with TRBD1. This CDR3 comprises 14 residues. V shed 4 bases, J shed 5 bases, and the junction held 5 bases outside the gene matches. Per the germline V gene, CDR1 is MDHEN and CDR2 is SYDVKM. CDR3: CASSSSGQNNEQFF. The CDR3 coding sequence is TGTGCCAGCAGTTCGTCGGGACAGAACAATGAGCAGTTCTTC.

The rearrangement uses TRBV29-1 and TRBJ2-3; D is possibly TRBD1 (6 bases). The germline CDR1 and CDR2 sequences are SQVTM and ANQGSEA. Trimming left V 1 base short and J 2 bases short, with 13 bases between. CDR3 size: 15 residues. CDR3 protein: CSVEATGTDTDTQYF. CDR3 sequence (DNA): TGCAGCGTTGAAGCCACAGGGACCGACACAGATACGCAGTATTTT.

This clonotype was counted between two and nine times. CDR3 sequence: CSGDITSDEQFF. CDR3 DNA: TGCAGCGGGGATATAACTAGCGATGAGCAGTTCTTC. This sequence joins TRBV29-1 and TRBJ2-1, with 7 bases aligning to TRBD2. V shed 7 bases and J 8 bases; nucleotides not matched to a gene: 8. The germline V gene has CDR1 SQVTM and CDR2 ANQGSEA. CDR3 size: 12 residues.

The chain carries TRBV5-1 and TRBJ2-1; the D gene is possibly TRBD2 (7 bases). Between the trimmed V and J ends, which lost 7 bases and 8 bases, there was a span of 19 bases. This CDR3 contains 14 residues. Germline CDR1 and CDR2: SGHRS and YFSETQ. For the CDR3, the DNA is TGCGCCAGCGGACTGAGGGGGGGCAGTGATGAGCAGTTCTTC. Translated: CASGLRGGSDEQFF. The variable domain in full, with the rest retrieved from reference TRBV5-1 and TRBJ2-1, is KAGVTQTPRYLIKTRGQQVTLSCSPISGHRSVSWYQQTPGQGLQFLFEYFSETQRNKGNFPGRFSGRQFSNSRSEMNVSTLELGDSALYLCASGLRGGSDEQFFGPGTRLTVL.

The V call is TRBV7-6, the J call TRBJ2-1; TRBD2 agrees at 10 bases. Germline CDR1 reads SGHVS; CDR2 reads FNYEAQ. The junction had 6 bases not matched to a gene; V was cut back by 2 bases and J by 5 bases. This CDR3 has 16 amino acids. CDR3 nucleotide sequence: TGTGCCAGCAGCTTACCAGCGGGGGGGCCTGACAATGAGCAGTTCTTC. Its protein product is CASSLPAGGPDNEQFF.

This clonotype was detected only once. The CDR3 bases are TGTGCCAGCAGACTTACCCTAGCGGGGTCCCACGAGCAGTACTTC. This encodes CASRLTLAGSHEQYF. The chain has TRBV6-5 and TRBJ2-5; 9 nucleotides agree with TRBD2. The DNA end lines up better with TRBJ2-7; the J call may be wrong. Germline lookup yields CDR1 MNHEY and CDR2 SVGAGI. The CDR3 is 15 amino acids.

This clonotype was detected only once. The chain recombines TRBV29-1 with TRBJ1-3, with a tentative D call TRBD1 (5 bases). V was pared by 6 bases and J by 7 bases, with 13 bases between. Germline V lookup: CDR1 SQVTM, CDR2 ANQGSEA. The CDR3 extends over 12 amino acids. Here the CDR3 reads CSVGTFGNTIYF. CDR3 coding DNA: TGCAGCGTCGGGACTTTTGGGAACACCATATATTTT.

The gene calls are TRBV7-9 and TRBJ1-2, with 8 nucleotides matching TRBD1. The CDR3 loop spans 15 amino acids. The V gene's germline CDR1 is SEHNR and CDR2 FQNEAQ (reference sequence). After removal of 5 bases from V and 6 bases from J, the junction contained 11 bases not matched to a gene. CDR3 sequence (DNA): TGTGCCAGCAGCAGCCCCGGGACAGGCCTCGATGGCTACACCTTC. Its translation is CASSSPGTGLDGYTF.

This clonotype has just a few counts. The genes are TRBV6-6 and TRBJ2-7; D call uncertain. Germline CDR1 MNHNY, CDR2 SVGAGI (reference sequence). This CDR3 is 14 amino acids long. Deletions cut 5 bases from V and 5 bases from J, with 16 bases between. DNA of the CDR3: TGTGCCAGCAGTATGAGTGGTTTCGAGCACGAGCAGTACTTC. Its protein is CASSMSGFEHEQYF.

This rearrangement joins TRBV6-5 to TRBJ1-1; no firm D call. CDR1 and CDR2 from the germline V gene are MNHEY and SVGAGI. V was shortened by 8 bases and J by 4 bases, with 8 bases between the two germline ends. The CDR3 extends over 11 amino acids. The chain's CDR3 is CASAIGTEAFF. CDR3 sequence (DNA): TGTGCCAGCGCTATTGGCACTGAAGCTTTCTTT.

V is TRBV4-3 and J is TRBJ1-1, with D uncertain. With 4 bases removed from V and 1 base from J, the gap between germline ends came to 16 bases. Germline-derived CDR1 and CDR2 are LGHNA and YSLEER. CDR3 size: 16 residues. CDR3 coding DNA: TGCGCCAGCAGCCTATATTGGACGGCCACGAACACTGAAGCTTTCTTT. Amino acid sequence: CASSLYWTATNTEAFF.

This clonotype turned up a few times. The CDR3 spells CASSSRDYPADTQYF. The CDR3 bases are TGTGCCAGCAGTTCGAGGGACTACCCCGCAGATACGCAGTATTTT. The J gene is TRBJ2-3, the V gene TRBV6-2 or TRBV6-3; 7 nucleotides agree with TRBD2. CDR1 is MNHEY, CDR2 SVGEGT, per germline. With 4 bases clipped from V and 4 bases from J, the junction kept 8 bases outside the gene matches. The CDR3 runs 15 residues.

The rearrangement uses TRBV7-2 and TRBJ2-1; D may be TRBD2 (6 bases). The J call could be wrong; TRBJ2-7 is a better fit for the DNA end. Germline assignment: CDR1 SGHTA and CDR2 FQGNSA. The CDR3 runs to 18 residues. The CDR3: CASSPRYPGREAGNEQYF. The CDR3 DNA follows: TGTGCCAGCAGCCCTCGGTATCCGGGCAGGGAAGCGGGCAATGAGCAGTACTTC.

The chain recombines TRBV7-8 with TRBJ2-5; D is uncertain. Trimming shortened V by 5 bases and J by 11 bases, and 12 bases separated the two germline ends. The CDR3 has 11 amino acids. Looked up from germline, CDR1 is SGHVS and CDR2 is FQNEAQ. CDR3 sequence (DNA): TGTGCCAGCAGCAATGATCTCGGGCAGTACTTC. It is translated as CASSNDLGQYF. Looking up the rest from reference TRBV7-8 and TRBJ2-5 gives the full variable domain: GAGVSQSPRYKVAKRGQDVALRCDPISGHVSLFWYQQALGQGPEFLTYFQNEAQLDKSGLPSDRFFAERPEGSVSTLKIQRTQQEDSAVYLCASSNDLGQYFGPGTRLLVL.

The rearrangement joins TRBV4-1 to TRBJ1-2, with a tentative D call TRBD1 (5 bases). This CDR3 has 17 residues. V was shortened by 0 bases and J by 2 bases, with 16 bases between the two germline ends. Germline lookup yields CDR1 MGHRA and CDR2 YSYEKL. The CDR3 DNA reads as TGCGCCAGCAGCCAAGATCCCCCCGCAGGGACGAACTATGGCTACACCTTC. Translated, it gives CASSQDPPAGTNYGYTF.

V gene TRBV20-1 combines with J gene TRBJ2-5; possible D gene TRBD1, 6 bases. Germline assignment: CDR1 DFQATT and CDR2 SNEGSKA (reference sequence). CDR3 length: 13 amino acids. Trimming cost V 5 bases and J 2 bases, with 12 bases left between them. This chain's CDR3 is CSAAQGRQETQYF. The CDR3 DNA is TGCAGTGCTGCCCAGGGGAGACAAGAGACCCAGTACTTC.

This clonotype was recorded only once. The CDR3 DNA reads as TGTGCCAGCAGTGCCGGATACACTGAAGCTTTCTTT. As protein: CASSAGYTEAFF. V gene TRBV6-1 combines with J gene TRBJ1-1, with no clear D. The V end was cut by 4 bases, the J end by 3 bases, with 6 bases between. The CDR3 spans 12 residues. In germline, CDR1 is MNHNS, CDR2 SASEGT.

The V gene is TRBV20-1, the J gene TRBJ1-5; no definite D call. The CDR3 is 15 amino acids. Trimming shortened V by 5 bases and J by 0 bases, and 14 bases separated the two germline ends. Germline CDR1 reads DFQATT; CDR2 reads SNEGSKA (reference sequence). CDR3 sequence reads: CSAQAFPGSNQPQHF. CDR3 bases: TGCAGTGCTCAGGCTTTCCCGGGTAGCAATCAGCCCCAGCATTTT.

The chain recombines TRBV18 with TRBJ2-7, with TRBD1 matching 7 bases. There are 15 residues in the CDR3. Germline V gene sequence: CDR1 KGHSH, CDR2 LQKENI. V was pared by 6 bases and J by 7 bases, with 15 bases of the junction left unmatched. This CDR3 reads CASSPRPGQRGEQYF. The CDR3 DNA is TGTGCCAGCTCTCCCCGTCCGGGACAGCGAGGGGAGCAGTACTTC.

This chain connects TRBV12-3 or TRBV12-4 to TRBJ2-7; TRBD2 might be the D (5 bases). The CDR3 is 14 residues long. The ends were cut back, 3 bases at V and 1 base at J, with 10 bases in the middle. The CDR3 sequence: CASSLDFESYEQYF. The CDR3 nucleotides are TGTGCCAGCAGTTTGGACTTCGAGTCCTACGAGCAGTACTTC.